This T cell receptor beta chain emerged from a study of blood T cell repertoires in COVID-19. Across the study: Sources were T cells, B-cell-depleted T cells, or PBMCs; the material itself was cDNA or gDNA.

As originally analysed: Counts of nucleated cells, estimated from reference gene primer amplification, were obtained. Repertoires were generated with immunoSEQ multiplex PCR, while TCRdb's copy carries only in-frame clones and drops some. The V and J calls and clone size were taken over from that table, and D and trimming were inferred from the DNA. Among about 38,000 clones, around 90% were seen once, and the ten largest hold around a quarter. This CDR3 contains 13 residues. V was clipped by 3 bases and J by 4 bases, with 11 bases between them. Germline V gene data show CDR1 as DFQATT and CDR2 as SNEGSKA (reference sequence).

This rearrangement joins TRBV20-1 to TRBJ2-3; no clear D gene. This sequence was found in a man aged 55 to 70 with active or convalescent COVID-19. Sequenced sample: peripheral blood. CDR3: CSASRQAADTQYF. For the CDR3, the DNA is TGCAGTGCTAGTCGCCAGGCAGCAGATACGCAGTATTTT.